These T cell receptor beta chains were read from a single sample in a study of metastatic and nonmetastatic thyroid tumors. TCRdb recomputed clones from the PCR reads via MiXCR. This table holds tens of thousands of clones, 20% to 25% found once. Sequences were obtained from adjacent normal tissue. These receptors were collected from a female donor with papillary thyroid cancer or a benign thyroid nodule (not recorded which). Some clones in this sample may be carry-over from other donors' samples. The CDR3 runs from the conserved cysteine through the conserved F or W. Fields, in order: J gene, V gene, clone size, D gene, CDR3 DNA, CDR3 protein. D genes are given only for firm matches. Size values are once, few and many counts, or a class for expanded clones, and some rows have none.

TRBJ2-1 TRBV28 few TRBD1 TGTGCCAGCAGGTCCCTTGGACAGGGGCGAAACAATGAGCAGTTCTTC CASRSLGQGRNNEQFF
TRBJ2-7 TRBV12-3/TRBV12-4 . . TGTGCCAGCAGGATAGGGGGGTTTGGCTCCTACGAGCAGTACTTC CASRIGGFGSYEQYF
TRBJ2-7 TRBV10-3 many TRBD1 TGTGCCATCAGCCGCGGGACAGGGGTATACGAGCAGTACTTC CAISRGTGVYEQYF
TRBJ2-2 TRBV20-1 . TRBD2 TGCAGTGCTAGGGAAATTGGACTAGCGGGAGGGCCAGGGACCGGGGAGCTGTTTTTT CSAREIGLAGGPGTGELFF
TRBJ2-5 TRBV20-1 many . TGCAGTGCCCCTAGGCCGTCCTACCAAGAGACCCAGTACTTC CSAPRPSYQETQYF
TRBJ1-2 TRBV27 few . TGTGCCAGCAGTTTATATGGCAGGAGCTTAGGAAATGCATACGGCTACACCTTC CASSLYGRSLGNAYGYTF
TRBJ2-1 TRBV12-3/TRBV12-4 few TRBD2 TGTTCCAGCAGTCTACTAGCGGGAGGGTTCGATGAGCAGTTCTTC CSSSLLAGGFDEQFF
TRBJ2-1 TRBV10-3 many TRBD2 TGTGCCATCAGCCCGGCTAGCGGGAGTAATTCCTACAATGAGCAGTTCTTC CAISPASGSNSYNEQFF
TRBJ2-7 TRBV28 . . TGTGCCAGCAGCCAAGGGACACATCAGGGAGAGCAGTACTTC CASSQGTHQGEQYF
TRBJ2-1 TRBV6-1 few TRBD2 TGTGCCAGCAGGCCGACCGGGACTAGCGGGGAGAAGGAGCAGTTCTTC CASRPTGTSGEKEQFF
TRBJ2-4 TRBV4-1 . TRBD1 TGCGCCAGCAGCCGATATCCGGGACAGGAAGATGGGGCCCAGTACTTC CASSRYPGQEDGAQYF
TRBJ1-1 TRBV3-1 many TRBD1 TGTGCCAGCAGCCAAAGGTCCGACAGGGGGACTGAAGCTTTCTTT CASSQRSDRGTEAFF
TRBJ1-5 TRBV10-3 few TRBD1 TGTGCCATCAAGGGACAGGGTAACAATCAGCCCCAGCATTTT CAIKGQGNNQPQHF
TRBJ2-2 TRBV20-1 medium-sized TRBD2 TGCAGTGCTAGCAAAGACCCGGGACTAGCGGGAGCCGGGGAGCTGTTTTTT CSASKDPGLAGAGELFF
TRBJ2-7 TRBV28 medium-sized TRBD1 TGTGCCAGCAGTATCCCCGGACAGGGGAGATACGAGCAGTACTTC CASSIPGQGRYEQYF
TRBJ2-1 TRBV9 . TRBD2 TGTGCCAGCAGCGTCGGAGTGCTAGCGGGAACTGAGCAGTTCTTC CASSVGVLAGTEQFF
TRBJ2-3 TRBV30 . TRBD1 TGTGCCCGATCGACAGGGGCCCATACGCGGTATTTT CARSTGAHTRYF
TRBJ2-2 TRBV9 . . TGTGCCAGCAGCGGGACAGGTGGGGGGACCGGGGAGCTGTTTTTT CASSGTGGGTGELFF
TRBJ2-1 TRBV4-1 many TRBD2 TGCGCCAGCAGCCAATCTCCTAGCGGGAGGTCGAATGAGCAGTTCTTC CASSQSPSGRSNEQFF
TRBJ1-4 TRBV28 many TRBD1 TGTGCCAGCAGTTCCCGGGACAGGGGGAATGAAAAACTGTTTTTT CASSSRDRGNEKLFF
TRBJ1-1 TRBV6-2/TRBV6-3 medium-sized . TGTGCCAGCAGTTATTGGTTCTCTGAAGCTTTCTTT CASSYWFSEAFF
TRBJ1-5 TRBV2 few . TGTGCCAGCAGTGAACCCCGGGTTGGGTGGCCCCAGCATTTT CASSEPRVGWPQHF
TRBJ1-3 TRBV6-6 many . TGTGCCAGCAGTTACTCCGCCCGGACAGCCGCCGTCTCTGGAAACACCATATATTTT CASSYSARTAAVSGNTIYF
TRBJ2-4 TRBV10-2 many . TGCGCCAGCAACAGGCCCGCAGGGGGGGACATTCAGTACTTC CASNRPAGGDIQYF
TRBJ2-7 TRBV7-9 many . TGTGCCAGCAGCTTAAATTTGGGCGAGCAGTACTTC CASSLNLGEQYF
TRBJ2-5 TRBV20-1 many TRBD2 TGCAGTGCTAGGACTAGCGGGCAAGAGACCCAGTACTTC CSARTSGQETQYF
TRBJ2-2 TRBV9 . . TGTGCCAGCAGCGTATACCTCACCGGGGAGCTGTTTTTT CASSVYLTGELFF
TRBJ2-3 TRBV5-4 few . TGTGCCAGCAGTGAGTCCCGAGGAGACACAGATACGCAGTATTTT CASSESRGDTDTQYF
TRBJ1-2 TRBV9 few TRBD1 TGTGCCAGCAGCGTAGATCCGTCCGGGACAGGATATGGCTACACCTTC CASSVDPSGTGYGYTF
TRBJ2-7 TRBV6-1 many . TGTGCCAGCAGGGAGGGCAGCAGCCTCTACGAGCAGTACTTC CASREGSSLYEQYF
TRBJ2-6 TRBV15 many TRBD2 TGTGCCACCAGCAAGAGCGGGTCTCGGGGGGGAACTTCTGGGGCCAACGTCCTGACTTTC CATSKSGSRGGTSGANVLTF
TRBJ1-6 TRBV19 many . TGTGCCAGTCTGCCAGGGAGCTCCTATAATTCACCCCTCCACTTT CASLPGSSYNSPLHF
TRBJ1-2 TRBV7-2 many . TGTGCCAGCAGCTTAGACCACAGCCCCTTCTATGGCTACACCTTC CASSLDHSPFYGYTF
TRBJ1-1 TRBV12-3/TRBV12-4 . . TGTGCCAGCAACCTACACAAAGCAGGGTCTTTCTTT CASNLHKAGSFF
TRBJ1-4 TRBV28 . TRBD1 TGTGCCAGCAGTTTGTCACCAACAGGGGGCGGAAAGGAAAAACTGTTTTTT CASSLSPTGGGKEKLFF
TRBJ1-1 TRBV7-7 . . TGTGCCAGCTCAAGAACCGGACACTCTAACACTGAAGCTTTCTTT CASSRTGHSNTEAFF
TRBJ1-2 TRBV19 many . TGTGCCAGTAGTATCAGGGAGGGAAATGGCTACACCTTC CASSIREGNGYTF
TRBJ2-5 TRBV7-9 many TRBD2 TGTGCCAGCAGCGTGGCGGGGGGGGAGACCCAGTACTTC CASSVAGGETQYF
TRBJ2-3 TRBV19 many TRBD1 TGTGCCAGTAGGAGGGGGGACAGGCGCACAGATACGCAGTATTTT CASRRGDRRTDTQYF
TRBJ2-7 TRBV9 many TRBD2 TGTGCCAGCAGCCCCGGGGTACTAGCGAGTAACGAGCAGTACTTC CASSPGVLASNEQYF
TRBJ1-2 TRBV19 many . TGTGCCAGTAGTCGTCAGGAGTCCTCCGGTGGCTACACCTTC CASSRQESSGGYTF